This T cell receptor (beta chain) was found in a study of shared T cell receptors in the human thymus (dated by TCRdb to the early 2020s). Broadly, across the study: The study examined how self-reactive, shared T-cell receptor alpha chains are generated in the human thymus.

Libraries were constructed by the immunoSEQ multiplex PCR assay. TCRdb limited this immuneACCESS table to in-frame rearrangements with V and J called. A share of clones is missing; checked studies link under half to unresolved V genes, and the rest is unexplained. Present in this sample are hundreds of thousands of clones, roughly 90% of which were seen just once. 0.008% to 0.011% of the sample rests with the top ten. From a lookup of the germline V gene (reference sequence), CDR1 and CDR2 are MNHEY and SMNVEV. The CDR3 spans 18 residues, from the cysteine through the phenylalanine. The read is trimmed to its CDR3 DNA, 54 bases read in frame from base 1. Trimming costs V 7 bases and J 0 bases, and their ends lie 25 bases apart. In the case of this clone: It lacks a known antigen. No base-level quality is on record; no much larger clone is a single base apart.

The same specimen was also included in a second study, on human thymus T cells. The second study's authors report: The donors were immunologically healthy infants in Finland who had open corrective cardiac surgery for congenital heart defects. The thymus tissue came from surgical resects taken out during corrective cardiac surgery. Both the thymic and the peripheral blood repertoires appeared to show biased V and J gene segment usage. The related research reported highly overlapping thymic TCR repertoires among unrelated individuals. The study used eight infant thymus samples plus four related peripheral blood samples to characterize TCR alpha and beta repertoires. The cohort included six male and a couple of female infants, with donor ages spanning 7 to 244 days. After being mechanically released from the tissue, thymocytes were kept at -70 degrees C in pellets of roughly 10-33 million cells. Genomic DNA was extracted from frozen cell pellets with a QIAsymphony instrument. Using the immunoSEQ multiplex PCR assay, the TCRB and TCRAD loci were amplified from a standardized quantity of quality-controlled genomic DNA. The amplicons spanned the V(D)J region and were long enough to cover the CDR3 and allow V and J genes to be identified. The amplicons were sequenced on an Illumina platform via the commercial immunoSEQ service. Primer bias and sequencing errors were corrected using previously described methods, and TCRAD and TCRB definitions followed the IMGT database. immunoSEQ Analyzer 3.0 and VDJTools were used for repertoire analysis, which covered basic statistics, V/J segment usage, diversity estimates, rarefaction and pairwise overlap. Diversity was estimated using the Chao1, ChaoE, Efron-Thisted, Shannon and inverse Simpson indices, and was also estimated on datasets down-sampled to the size of the smallest sample. Repertoire overlap used strict matching of CDR3 nucleotide sequence, V gene and J gene, with Jaccard-based multidimensional scaling clustering. On average, roughly 810,000 unique TCRB clonotypes were obtained from thymus samples, compared with 80,000 to 85,000 from blood samples.

The sample taken for sequencing was thymocytes. The clonotype was recovered from a boy under two years old with a congenital heart defect. Donor details come from another sample of the same person, matched by shared clones. Recombination joined TRBV27 with TRBJ2-7; matching of 5 bases hints at TRBD2 as the D gene. The base sequence is TGTGCCAGCACTCAAGTAGGCGGGCCCGAAAAAAGCTCCTACGAGCAGTACTTC. This sequence encodes CASTQVGGPEKSSYEQYF.